This entry lists 17 T cell receptor beta chains sequenced from one sample in a study of post-analysis software for immune sequencing data. Prepared TCR beta cDNA libraries contained unique molecular identifiers. TCRdb redid the calling of the PCR reads with MiXCR, one entry per CDR3 protein. This table holds hundreds of thousands of distinct CDR3 sequences, approximately 60% found once. Study-level results: Patients had higher frequencies than controls of roughly five TRBV segments, including TRBV5-6, TRBV5-1 and TRBV20-1.

The antigens for these receptors are not known. The specimen sequenced was blood. Receptors originate from a girl aged 2 to 10 with multiple sclerosis.

About this clonotype: Relative to the germline gene, one junction end is altered; a read error may explain this. V usage is TRBV15 and J usage is TRBJ1-2; D not resolved. CDR1 LNHNV and CDR2 YYDKDF come from the germline V gene (reference sequence). The CDR3 has 13 amino acids. CDR3 in amino acids: CATSRDGVYGHTF. CDR3 DNA: TGTGCCACCAGCAGAGATGGGGTTTATGGCCACACCTTC.

The rearrangement joins TRBV21-1 to TRBJ2-7; no check of the table's D call, TRBD2, against the DNA was made. TRBV21-1 is a pseudogene segment. The CDR3 extends over 15 amino acids. CDR3 region: CASSLILAGTYEQYF. For the CDR3, the DNA is TGTGCCAGCAGCTTAATACTAGCGGGAACCTACGAGCAGTACTTC.

The rearrangement joins TRBV12-3 or TRBV12-4 to TRBJ1-2; D is ambiguous. The CDR3 extends over 13 amino acids. V dropped 3 bases and J dropped 3 bases, with 8 bases sitting between them. CDR3: CASSLAEDYGYTF. In DNA, the CDR3 is TGTGCCAGCAGTTTGGCAGAGGACTATGGCTACACCTTC.

V is TRBV12-3 or TRBV12-4 and J is TRBJ1-6; 9 bases match TRBD1. V shed 7 bases, J shed 4 bases, and the junction held 8 bases outside the gene matches. The CDR3 is 16 amino acids. CDR3 bases: TGTGCCAGCATTCGGACAGGGGCCCATTATAATTCACCCCTCCACTTT. Translating it yields CASIRTGAHYNSPLHF.

The chain is built from TRBV7-2 and TRBJ2-1; TRBD1 or TRBD2 may be the D gene (6 bases each). Germline assignment: CDR1 SGHTA and CDR2 FQGNSA. The CDR3 is 19 residues long. V was pared by 5 bases and J by 2 bases, with 25 bases between. CDR3 nucleotide sequence: TGTGCCAGCAGCCTATCGGGGGCGGGCCTGGCGGGGCCCTACAATGAGCAGTTCTTC. This encodes CASSLSGAGLAGPYNEQFF.

CDR3 sequence reads: CASSRGHQNTEAFF. In nucleotides, the CDR3 is TGTGCCAGCAGCCGGGGACACCAGAACACTGAAGCTTTCTTT. This rearrangement joins TRBV12-3 or TRBV12-4 to TRBJ1-1, with D possibly matching TRBD1 (6 bases). The CDR3 contains 14 residues. With 6 bases removed from V and 1 base from J, the gap between germline ends came to 12 bases.

The rearrangement uses TRBV20-1 and TRBJ2-3; no clear D. Per germline, CDR1 DFQATT and CDR2 SNEGSKA (reference sequence). The CDR3 covers 14 residues. Trimming took 0 bases from V and 3 from J, leaving 10 bases between them. CDR3 protein: CSAREGWGTDTQYF. The CDR3 bases are TGCAGTGCTAGAGAAGGGTGGGGTACAGATACGCAGTATTTT.

The chain combines TRBV7-2 with TRBJ2-2; D unclear. Germline V gene data show CDR1 as SGHTA and CDR2 as FQGNSA. Trimming stripped 4 bases from V and 4 bases from J, with 10 bases between. The CDR3 runs to 14 residues. The CDR3 sequence is CASSSSWGTGELFF. The CDR3 DNA follows: TGTGCCAGCAGCTCCAGCTGGGGCACCGGGGAGCTGTTTTTT.

CDR3 sequence (DNA): TGTGCCAGCAGTTTAGGGACAACACAAGAGACCCAGTTCTTC. This gives the protein CASSLGTTQETQFF. The rearrangement joins TRBV12-3 or TRBV12-4 to TRBJ2-5; TRBD1 might be the D (5 bases). TRBJ2-1 matches the DNA end more closely, so the J call is doubtful. The CDR3 has 14 amino acids.

The rearrangement joins TRBV4-1 to TRBJ2-3; the match to TRBD2 covers 8 bases. The V gene's germline CDR1 is MGHRA and CDR2 YSYEKL. This CDR3 region has 18 residues. V lost 2 bases, J lost 2 bases, and 12 bases stayed unmatched. CDR3 nucleotide sequence: TGCGCCAGCAGCCAACTCCCTTTAACGGGAGGGACCACAGATACGCAGTATTTT. Its translation: CASSQLPLTGGTTDTQYF.

The chain joins TRBV27 to TRBJ1-1; no clear D. Trimming removed 6 bases from V and 1 base from J, with 6 bases in between. Germline lookup yields CDR1 MNHEY and CDR2 SMNVEV (reference sequence). The length of the CDR3 is 12 residues. Here the CDR3 DNA reads TGTGCCAGCAGAACAAGGAACACTGAAGCTTTCTTT. Residues: CASRTRNTEAFF.

The chain combines TRBV7-2 with TRBJ1-2; D is uncertain. CDR3 size: 14 residues. The V gene's germline CDR1 is SGHTA and CDR2 FQGNSA. V shed 1 base and J shed 5 bases, with 11 bases lying between them. The CDR3 spells CASSLDSSSYGYTF. The CDR3 DNA reads TGTGCCAGCAGCTTAGACAGCTCCTCATATGGCTACACCTTC.

The V call is TRBV7-2, the J call TRBJ2-7, with 16 bases aligning to TRBD2. CDR1 and CDR2 from the germline V gene are SGHTA and FQGNSA. There are 19 residues in the CDR3. V shed 5 bases and J 3 bases; nucleotides not matched to a gene: 13. The CDR3 is CASSRTPGLAGGGFYEQYF. The CDR3 nucleotides read TGTGCCAGCAGCCGAACACCGGGACTAGCGGGAGGGGGGTTCTACGAGCAGTACTTC.

In this sample, this clonotype turned up a few times. The chain recombines TRBV20-1 with TRBJ2-5; D gene ambiguous. The CDR3 consists of 16 residues. From germline, CDR1 is DFQATT and CDR2 SNEGSKA (reference sequence). V lost 1 base to trimming and J lost 1 base, with 16 bases between them. The CDR3 spells CSARAFRTAIQETQYF. The CDR3, as DNA: TGCAGTGCTAGAGCTTTTAGGACGGCGATCCAAGAGACCCAGTACTTC.

The chain is built from TRBV5-1 and TRBJ1-2; maybe TRBD1 (6 bases). The CDR3 is 14 amino acids. Per germline, CDR1 SGHRS and CDR2 YFSETQ. V lost 4 bases, J lost 1 base, and 11 bases lay in between. CDR3 region: CASSPRTDNYGYTF. DNA of the CDR3: TGCGCCAGCAGCCCGCGGACAGATAACTATGGCTACACCTTC.

The chain combines TRBV7-9 with TRBJ2-1; TRBD1 matches 7 bases. CDR3 length: 12 amino acids. In germline, CDR1 is SEHNR, CDR2 FQNEAQ (reference sequence). The J segment lost 10 bases and the V segment lost 3 bases, leaving 3 bases of the junction unmatched. The CDR3 DNA is TGTGCCAGCAGCTTGGGACAGAGGGAGCAGTTCTTC. Protein sequence: CASSLGQREQFF.

This clonotype was detected a few times. J is TRBJ2-1 and V is TRBV29-1; unclear D gene. Trimming pared 6 bases from V and 3 bases from J, leaving 9 bases between. This CDR3 has 12 residues. CDR1 is SQVTM, CDR2 ANQGSEA, per germline. CDR3 protein: CSVVQSYNEQFF. The CDR3 DNA sequence: TGCAGCGTCGTACAGAGCTACAATGAGCAGTTCTTC.